The 29 T cell receptor beta chains below all came from one sample that was sequenced in a study of blood T cell repertoires in COVID-19. TCRdb's table, derived via immunoSEQ multiplex PCR, lists solely in-frame clones and lacks some. The sample has 60,000 or so clones, roughly 72% seen once; the top ten hold approximately 6.4%. The sequenced material came from peripheral blood. The receptors derive from a woman between 45 and 60 years old with active or convalescent COVID-19.

This clone occurred once. The chain recombines TRBV9 with TRBJ2-1, with TRBD2 matching 9 bases. This CDR3 comprises 17 residues. Unmatched junction bases numbered 14, after V lost 3 bases and J lost 7 bases. CDR1 and CDR2 from the germline V gene are SGDLS and YYNGEE. The CDR3 region has the DNA TGTGCCAGCAGCGCTCGACTAGCGGTTGACTCGGAGAATGAGCAGTTCTTC. It codes for CASSARLAVDSENEQFF.

This clone is a singleton in its sample. The chain uses TRBV7-2 and TRBJ1-1, with 11 bases matching TRBD1. J lost 6 bases, V lost 4 bases, and 7 bases had no gene match. This CDR3 has 15 amino acids. Germline CDR1 SGHTA, CDR2 FQGNSA. CDR3 amino acids: CASSSDRGRFAEAFF. CDR3 sequence (DNA): TGTGCCAGCAGCTCGGACAGGGGGCGTTTCGCTGAAGCTTTCTTT.

The chain couples TRBV27 to TRBJ2-7; 11 bases align to TRBD2. Per the germline V gene, CDR1 is MNHEY and CDR2 is SMNVEV (reference sequence). This CDR3 is built from 15 residues. The J segment lost 7 bases and the V segment lost 5 bases, leaving 10 bases of the junction unmatched. CDR3 sequence: CASSRGLAASGEQYF. CDR3 nucleotides: TGTGCCAGCAGTAGGGGACTAGCGGCTTCGGGGGAGCAGTACTTC.

The chain employs TRBV29-1 and TRBJ2-3; D is possibly TRBD2 (6 bases). CDR1 SQVTM and CDR2 ANQGSEA come from the germline V gene. Trimming left V 5 bases short and J 1 base short, with 10 bases between. The CDR3 totals 13 residues. The CDR3 coding sequence is TGCAGCGTTCGGTCGGGGGGCACAGATACGCAGTATTTT. The encoded protein is CSVRSGGTDTQYF.

This sequence joins TRBV30 and TRBJ1-6, with a weak D call TRBD1 (6 bases). The CDR3 consists of 14 residues. The germline V and J ends were trimmed by 3 bases and 4 bases, with 10 bases remaining between them. Germline V gene sequence: CDR1 GTSNPN, CDR2 SVGIG (reference sequence). This chain's CDR3 is CAWRWQGYNSPLHF. In nucleotides, the CDR3 is TGTGCCTGGAGATGGCAGGGGTATAATTCACCCCTCCACTTT.

The chain is built from TRBV6-5 and TRBJ2-3; D not resolved. CDR1 is MNHEY and CDR2 is SVGAGI in the germline V gene. V dropped 3 bases and J dropped 1 base, with 8 bases sitting between them. The CDR3 consists of 14 residues. The CDR3 coding sequence is TGTGCCAGCAGTTATCTACGGGGCACAGATACGCAGTATTTT. Translated: CASSYLRGTDTQYF.

This rearrangement joins TRBV15 to TRBJ1-6, with no clear D. The CDR3 has 14 amino acids. CDR1 LNHNV and CDR2 YYDKDF come from the germline V gene (reference sequence). Trimming stripped 6 bases from V and 8 bases from J, with 14 bases between. Written as DNA, the CDR3 is TGTGCCACCAGGGGAGAGGGTGCGGATTCACCCCTCCACTTT. Protein product: CATRGEGADSPLHF.

The chain links TRBV24-1 to TRBJ1-2; 9 bases align to TRBD1. The CDR3 contains 18 residues. The V and J ends lost 7 bases and 8 bases, in that order; junction bases with no gene match: 22. CDR1 and CDR2 from the germline V gene are KGHDR and SFDVKD. In DNA form, the CDR3 reads TGTGCCACCAGGGACCGGGACAGGGAACGGGCCAACCCCCGGGGCTACACCTTC. Its translation is CATRDRDRERANPRGYTF.

The J gene is TRBJ1-2, the V gene TRBV5-1, with TRBD1 identical over 8 bases. The CDR3 extends over 15 amino acids. Germline loops: CDR1 SGHRS, CDR2 YFSETQ. Trimming removed 4 bases from V and 2 bases from J; junction bases left unmatched: 7. The DNA for the CDR3 is TGCGCCAGCAGCCCGGGACAGGCGATAAACTATGGCTACACCTTC. Amino acids: CASSPGQAINYGYTF.

V and J are TRBV3-1 (or the pseudogene TRBV3-2) and TRBJ2-1; maybe TRBD2 (5 bases). Trimming removed 0 bases at V and 7 bases at J, with 16 bases between. Germline CDR1 reads LGHDT; CDR2 reads YNNKEL (reference sequence). CDR3 length: 16 residues. DNA of the CDR3: TGTGCCAGCAGCCAAGACTTGCCGGCGACGGGGAATGAGCAGTTCTTC. Translated: CASSQDLPATGNEQFF.

This chain links TRBV15 with TRBJ1-1, with a tentative D call TRBD1 (5 bases). V was pared by 3 bases and J by 4 bases, with 12 bases between. Looked up from germline, CDR1 is LNHNV and CDR2 is YYDKDF (reference sequence). The CDR3 length is 14 residues. The CDR3 here is CATSREGRSTEAFF. DNA for the CDR3: TGTGCCACCAGCAGGGAGGGACGGAGCACTGAAGCTTTCTTT.

The chain couples TRBV2 to TRBJ1-6; 10 bases are shared with TRBD1. The V and J ends lost 7 bases and 5 bases, in that order; junction bases with no gene match: 5. Germline V gene data show CDR1 as SNHLY and CDR2 as FYNNEI. This CDR3 is built from 15 residues. CDR3 coding DNA: TGTGCCAGCAAAAGGGACAGGGGCGATAATTCACCCCTCCACTTT. It specifies CASKRDRGDNSPLHF.

The chain links TRBV6-5 to TRBJ1-2, with TRBD1 matching over 7 bases. Germline CDR1 and CDR2: MNHEY and SVGAGI. V dropped 6 bases and J dropped 4; count of bases not matched to a gene: 8. The CDR3 contains 14 residues. DNA of the CDR3: TGTGCCAGCAGCCGGGACAGCCCGGGCTATGGCTACACCTTC. Translation: CASSRDSPGYGYTF.

The V call is TRBV11-2, the J call TRBJ1-2, with TRBD1 matching 11 bases. Germline V lookup: CDR1 SGHAT, CDR2 FQNNGV. The CDR3 has 14 residues. V lost 1 base to trimming and J lost 7 bases; unmatched junction nucleotides: 2. CDR3 DNA sequence: TGTGCCAGCAGCTTAGTGGACAGGGGGCTTGGCTACACCTTC. Residues: CASSLVDRGLGYTF. Full variable domain (missing parts from reference TRBV11-2 and TRBJ1-2): EAGVAQSPRYKIIEKRQSVAFWCNPISGHATLYWYQQILGQGPKLLIQFQNNGVVDDSQLPKDRFSAERLKGVDSTLKIQPAKLEDSAVYLCASSLVDRGLGYTFGSGTRLTVV.

The chain recombines TRBV7-2 with TRBJ1-1; D ambiguous. The CDR3 length is 13 residues. Per germline, CDR1 SGHTA and CDR2 FQGNSA. Trimming removed 5 bases at V and 2 bases at J, with 9 bases between. The CDR3 sequence is CASSPRQNTEAFF. The CDR3 DNA reads TGTGCCAGCAGCCCAAGACAAAACACTGAAGCTTTCTTT.

This sequence joins TRBV5-6 and TRBJ1-2, with a possible D match to TRBD1 (5 bases). The CDR3 length is 14 residues. Looked up from germline, CDR1 is SGHDT and CDR2 is YYEEEE. V lost 3 bases and J lost 4, with 13 bases in between. CDR3 nucleotides: TGTGCCAGCAGCTCCCAGGGTGCTCGCTATGGCTACACCTTC. Protein sequence: CASSSQGARYGYTF.

The sample holds one count of this clone. The gene calls are TRBV7-2 and TRBJ2-3, with 7 bases fitting TRBD2. Germline CDR1 reads SGHTA; CDR2 reads FQGNSA. The CDR3 spans 15 residues. V lost 5 bases, J lost 4 bases, and 9 bases stayed unmatched. Here the CDR3 reads CASSPGGRESDTQYF. In nucleotides, the CDR3 is TGTGCCAGCAGCCCCGGCGGGCGGGAGTCAGATACGCAGTATTTT.

The rearrangement joins TRBV29-1 to TRBJ2-3; D unclear. The germline V gene has CDR1 SQVTM and CDR2 ANQGSEA. Deletions cut 4 bases from V and 5 bases from J, with 10 bases between. The CDR3 loop spans 12 amino acids. This chain's CDR3 is CSVGLVEDTQYF. CDR3 DNA: TGCAGCGTTGGGCTAGTGGAAGATACGCAGTATTTT.

This rearrangement joins TRBV7-8 to TRBJ2-7, with 9 bases identical to TRBD1. Germline loops: CDR1 SGHVS, CDR2 FQNEAQ. J gave up 0 bases and V 5 bases, and 8 bases lay outside the gene matches. The CDR3 contains 16 residues. The CDR3 here is CASSVYRGPVSYEQYF. As DNA, the CDR3 is TGTGCCAGCAGCGTCTACAGGGGGCCGGTCTCCTACGAGCAGTACTTC.

The V call is TRBV19, the J call TRBJ2-2, with D perhaps TRBD2 (6 bases). The CDR3 extends over 14 amino acids. V lost 8 bases to trimming and J lost 6 bases, with 16 bases between them. The germline gives CDR1 LNHDA, CDR2 SQIVND (reference sequence). The CDR3: CASGPLAGPGELFF. DNA for the CDR3: TGTGCCAGTGGCCCACTAGCAGGGCCCGGGGAGCTGTTTTTT.

The chain recombines TRBV6-5 with TRBJ2-7, with 7 bases that match TRBD1. Trimming removed 8 bases from V and 6 bases from J; junction bases left unmatched: 10. This CDR3 contains 13 residues. Germline lookup yields CDR1 MNHEY and CDR2 SVGAGI. The CDR3 reads CASQRTGGREQYF. DNA for the CDR3: TGTGCCAGCCAGAGGACAGGCGGTCGCGAGCAGTACTTC.

The CDR3 region is CASSRTGPGQGNSPLHF. The CDR3 DNA sequence: TGTGCCAGCTCACGGACTGGACCGGGACAGGGAAATTCACCCCTCCACTTT. The genes are TRBV18 and TRBJ1-6; 9 bases are shared with TRBD1. Per the germline V gene, CDR1 is KGHSH and CDR2 is LQKENI. Germline trimming cut 4 bases from V and 7 bases from J; bases unmatched to any gene: 11. The CDR3 runs to 17 residues.

This clone was observed a few times. The chain recombines TRBV24-1 with TRBJ2-5; 9 bases are a match to TRBD2. Germline trimming cut 0 bases from V and 4 bases from J; bases unmatched to any gene: 5. The CDR3 loop spans 16 amino acids. Germline V gene sequence: CDR1 KGHDR, CDR2 SFDVKD. This CDR3 reads CATSDLLAGSGETQYF. CDR3 in DNA: TGTGCCACCAGTGATTTGCTAGCGGGATCGGGAGAGACCCAGTACTTC.

This clone was counted between two and nine times. V and J are TRBV6-4 and TRBJ2-7; TRBD1 agrees at 7 bases. This CDR3 spans 15 amino acids. CDR1 and CDR2 (germline): MRHNA, SNTAGT. Trimming removed 0 bases from V and 2 bases from J; junction bases left unmatched: 4. CDR3 amino acids: CASSDSGQPTYEQYF. The CDR3 nucleotides read TGTGCCAGCAGTGACTCGGGACAGCCCACCTACGAGCAGTACTTC.

The chain has TRBV4-3 and TRBJ2-7; D gene uncertain. The V gene's germline CDR1 is LGHNA and CDR2 YSLEER. V lost 4 bases to trimming and J lost 3 bases, with 10 bases between them. The length of the CDR3 is 13 residues. CDR3 protein: CASSPEPGYEQYF. CDR3 DNA: TGCGCCAGCAGCCCCGAGCCGGGCTACGAGCAGTACTTC.

The chain combines TRBV2 with TRBJ2-1; tentative D call: TRBD2 (6 bases). The length of the CDR3 is 14 residues. CDR1 is SNHLY, CDR2 FYNNEI, per germline. The V and J ends lost 10 bases and 4 bases respectively, with 17 bases between them. DNA for the CDR3: TGTGCCATCCCGGGACTCCGCGCATACAATGAGCAGTTCTTC. This encodes CAIPGLRAYNEQFF. Complete variable domain (other parts from reference TRBV2 and TRBJ2-1): EPEVTQTPSHQVTQMGQEVILRCVPISNHLYFYWYRQILGQKVEFLVSFYNNEISEKSEIFDDQFSVERPDGSNFTLKIRSTKLEDSAMYFCAIPGLRAYNEQFFGPGTRLTVL.

The chain employs TRBV10-3 and TRBJ1-1; TRBD1 agrees at 8 bases. Germline loops: CDR1 ENHRY, CDR2 SYGVKD. The junction had 3 bases not matched to a gene; V was cut back by 6 bases and J by 3 bases. CDR3 size: 13 residues. The CDR3 DNA follows: TGTGCCATCAGCACGACAGGGGACACTGAAGCTTTCTTT. Its protein product is CAISTTGDTEAFF.

V is TRBV7-9 and J is TRBJ1-2; 7 bases map to TRBD1. V shed 4 bases, J shed 8 bases, and the junction held 7 bases outside the gene matches. The length of the CDR3 is 13 residues. Germline V CDR1 and CDR2: SEHNR, FQNEAQ (reference sequence). The CDR3 DNA reads as TGTGCCAGCAGCTCCGACAGGGCCCGGGGCTACACCTTC. Translated: CASSSDRARGYTF.

This clone appeared a few times. The CDR3 here is CASSPSSFTSEKLFF. CDR3 nucleotides: TGTGCCAGCAGCCCAAGCTCCTTCACCTCTGAAAAACTGTTTTTT. This chain joins TRBV7-8 and TRBJ1-4; D gene uncertain. The ends were cut back, 5 bases at V and 7 bases at J, with 17 bases in the middle. Per the germline V gene, CDR1 is SGHVS and CDR2 is FQNEAQ. CDR3 length equals 15 residues.